The source of this T cell receptor (beta chain) is a study of spatial heterogeneity in lung cancer. This clonotype has more than one count but fewer than ten. Time point given: sample taken at primary tumor resection. TCRs were sequenced from unsorted whole RNA of tumor, nontumor lung or PBMC. Germline CDR1 and CDR2: KGHDR and SFDVKD. The length of the CDR3 is 13 residues. Trimming pared 4 bases from V and 4 bases from J, leaving 6 bases between. TCRdb processed the 5' RACE reads anew with MiXCR; each CDR3 protein has one entry. The sample yields around 60,000 distinct CDR3 sequences, around 8.4% seen once.

This TCR was recovered from a female donor with early-stage non-small cell lung cancer. Sequenced here: PBMCs, sampled at surgery. The V gene is TRBV24-1, the J gene TRBJ2-2; D gene uncertain. CDR3 DNA sequence: TGTGCCACCAGTGAATACAGCACCGGGGAGCTGTTTTTT. This codes for CATSEYSTGELFF.